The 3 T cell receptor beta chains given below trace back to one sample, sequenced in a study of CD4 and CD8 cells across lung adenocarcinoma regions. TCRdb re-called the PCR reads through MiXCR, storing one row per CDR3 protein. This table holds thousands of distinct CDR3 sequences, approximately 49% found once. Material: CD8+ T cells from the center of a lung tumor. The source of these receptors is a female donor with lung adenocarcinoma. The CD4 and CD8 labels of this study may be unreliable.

The CDR3 DNA reads TGTGCCAGCAGGTCCGCCCGCGTCGGCGGGCAAGAGGGCACAGACATGCAGTATTTT. Translated: CASRSARVGGQEGTDMQYF. The chain carries TRBV6-1 and TRBJ2-3; a weak D match, TRBD2 (5 bases). The germline V and J ends were trimmed by 6 bases and 11 bases, with 36 bases remaining between them. In germline, CDR1 is MNHNS, CDR2 SASEGT. The CDR3 is 19 amino acids.

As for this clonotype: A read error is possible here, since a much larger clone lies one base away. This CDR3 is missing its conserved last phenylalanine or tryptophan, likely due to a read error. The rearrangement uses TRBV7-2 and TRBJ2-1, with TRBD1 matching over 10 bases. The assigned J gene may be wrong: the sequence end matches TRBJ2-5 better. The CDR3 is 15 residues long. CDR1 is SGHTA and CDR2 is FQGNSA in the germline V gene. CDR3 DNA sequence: TGTGCCAGCAGCTTAGCGGGACAGGGGAAACAGACCCAGTACTTA. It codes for CASSLAGQGKQTQYL.

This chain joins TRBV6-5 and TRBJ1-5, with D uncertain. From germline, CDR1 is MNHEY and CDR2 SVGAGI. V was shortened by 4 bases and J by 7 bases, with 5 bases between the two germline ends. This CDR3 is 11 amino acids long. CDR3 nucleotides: TGTGCCAGCAGTTCGGAGCAGCCCCAGCATTTT. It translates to CASSSEQPQHF.